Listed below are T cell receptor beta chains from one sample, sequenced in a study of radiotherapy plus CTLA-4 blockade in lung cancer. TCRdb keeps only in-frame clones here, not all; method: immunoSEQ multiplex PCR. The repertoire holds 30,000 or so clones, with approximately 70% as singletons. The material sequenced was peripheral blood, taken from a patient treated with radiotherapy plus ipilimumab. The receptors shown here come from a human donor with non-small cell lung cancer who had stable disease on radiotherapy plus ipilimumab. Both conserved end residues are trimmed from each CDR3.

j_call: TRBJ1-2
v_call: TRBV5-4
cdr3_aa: ASSSDRGNGYT

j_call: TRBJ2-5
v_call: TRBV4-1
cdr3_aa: ASSLIRGETQY

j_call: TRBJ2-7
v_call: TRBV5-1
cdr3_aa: ASSLRPTESSYEQY

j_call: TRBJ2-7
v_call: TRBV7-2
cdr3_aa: ASSLRGAQGSEQY

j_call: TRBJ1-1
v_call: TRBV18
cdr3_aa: ASFTTIQGGEAF

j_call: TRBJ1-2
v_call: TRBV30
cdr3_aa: AWSAAGYGYT

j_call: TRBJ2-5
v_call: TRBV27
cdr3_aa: ASSLGPPRGWETQY

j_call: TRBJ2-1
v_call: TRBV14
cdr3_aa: ASSQDSAGGYNEQF

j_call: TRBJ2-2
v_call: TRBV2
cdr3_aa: ASSPSGRNTGELF

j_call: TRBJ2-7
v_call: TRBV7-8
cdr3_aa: ASSTTSAYEQY

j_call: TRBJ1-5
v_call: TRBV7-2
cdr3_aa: ASSSGTGSWGNQPQH

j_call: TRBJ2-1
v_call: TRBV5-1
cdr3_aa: ASSLDGGEVRNEQF

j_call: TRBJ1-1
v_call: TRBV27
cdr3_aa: ASSSRRQGTNTEAF

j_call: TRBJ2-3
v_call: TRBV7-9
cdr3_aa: ASRDNRQGPDTQY

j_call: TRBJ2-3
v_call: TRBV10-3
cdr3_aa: AISESGQTTDTQY

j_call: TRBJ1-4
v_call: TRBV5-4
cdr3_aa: ASSSEGETNEKLF

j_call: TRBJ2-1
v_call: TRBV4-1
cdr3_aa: ASSQLGQGYNEQF

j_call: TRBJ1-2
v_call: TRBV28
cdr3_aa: ASRTQGVGLYGYT

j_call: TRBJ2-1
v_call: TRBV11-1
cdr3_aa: ASSLTLAGVGDEQF

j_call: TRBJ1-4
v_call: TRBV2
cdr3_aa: ASAGSTNEKLF

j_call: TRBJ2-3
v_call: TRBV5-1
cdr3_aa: ASSPAPTSGRTDTQY

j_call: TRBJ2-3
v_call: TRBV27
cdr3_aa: ASSPPRGADTQY

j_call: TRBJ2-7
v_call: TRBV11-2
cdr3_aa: ASSRVGLRFSYEQY

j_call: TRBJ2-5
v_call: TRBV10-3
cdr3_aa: AISGVGETQY

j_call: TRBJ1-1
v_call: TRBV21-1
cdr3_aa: ASSKARQGVAF

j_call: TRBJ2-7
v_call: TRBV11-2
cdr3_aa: ASSPKGHYSYEQY